The rows below give T cell receptor beta chains drawn from one sample of a study of cytomegalovirus exposure and HLA in healthy donors. The assay was immunoSEQ multiplex PCR, and TCRdb's table has in-frame clones only and misses some. The sample spans about 130,000 clones; the ten largest clones claim 1.5% to 2%. Sequenced input: PBMCs. These TCRs come from a woman in her thirties or forties in good health and CMV-seropositive. Each CDR3 is given with its conserved first and last residue. A D gene is named only where the DNA matches it firmly.

TGCGCCAGCAGCCAAGATTGGTCCGGGACTAGCTACGAGCAGTACTTC	CASSQDWSGTSYEQYF	TRBD2	TRBJ2-7	TRBV4-3
TGTGCCAGCAGTTCGGTGGACAGGGCGGGTCAGCCCCAGCATTTT	CASSSVDRAGQPQHF	TRBD1	TRBJ1-5	TRBV27
TGTGCCAGCACCCCCCAGGCTTCTGGGGCCAACGTCCTGACTTTC	CASTPQASGANVLTF	-	TRBJ2-6	TRBV27
TGCGCCAGCAGCCCTAGCGGGAGCACAGATACGCAGTATTTT	CASSPSGSTDTQYF	TRBD2	TRBJ2-3	TRBV5-1
TGTGCCAGCAGCGTAGTGGCTAGCGGGAGTGGCTACGAGCAGTACTTC	CASSVVASGSGYEQYF	TRBD2	TRBJ2-7	TRBV9
TGTGCCAGCAGCTTAATTTCAGGGCGGATGAGCAATCAGCCCCAGCATTTT	CASSLISGRMSNQPQHF	-	TRBJ1-5	TRBV7-2
TGTGCCAGCAGCTTAGATACGGAGCCCTTGATGGTGTTCTTC	CASSLDTEPLMVFF	-	TRBJ2-1	TRBV11-2
TGTGCCAGCAGTTACTCGGGGCAGGGTATCGCCAATGAGCAGTTCTTC	CASSYSGQGIANEQFF	-	TRBJ2-1	TRBV6-6
TGTGCCAGCAGCTCACCTTTGGGGGAGGCCTACGAGCAGTACTTC	CASSSPLGEAYEQYF	-	TRBJ2-7	TRBV5-6
TGCAGTGCTAGACTCACAGATACGCAGTATTTT	CSARLTDTQYF	-	TRBJ2-3	TRBV20-1
TGTGCCAGCAGCTCCTCCGGGTACGAGCAGTACTTC	CASSSSGYEQYF	-	TRBJ2-7	TRBV11-3
TGTGCCAGCAGCTTGGTTAGCGGGTACCAAGAGACCCAGTACTTC	CASSLVSGYQETQYF	TRBD2	TRBJ2-5	TRBV5-4
TGCAGCTCTCCCGGGACCCGGGACAGGGGTCGGGATACGCAGTATTTT	CSSPGTRDRGRDTQYF	TRBD1	TRBJ2-3	TRBV29-1
TGTGCCAGCAGCTTAGATCGAACAGGGGGTCAGCCCCAGCATTTT	CASSLDRTGGQPQHF	TRBD1	TRBJ1-5	TRBV7-8
TGTGCCAGTAGCCTACAGGGGACTTCCTACGAGCAGTACTTC	CASSLQGTSYEQYF	-	TRBJ2-7	TRBV19
TGTGCCAGTAGTGAACGACTAGCGGGGTTCACAGATACGCAGTATTTT	CASSERLAGFTDTQYF	TRBD2	TRBJ2-3	TRBV19
TGTGCCAGCAGCAGGAACCGGGACAGGTCGGGGGGGACCCAGTACTTC	CASSRNRDRSGGTQYF	-	TRBJ2-5	TRBV5-4
TGTGCCAGCGGACTAGCGGAAACCTACAATGAGCAGTTCTTC	CASGLAETYNEQFF	TRBD2	TRBJ2-1	TRBV9
TGTGCCAGCAGTTTAGGGCTGATTAGCACAGATACGCAGTATTTT	CASSLGLISTDTQYF	-	TRBJ2-3	TRBV27
TGTGCCATCAGCCTGCAGGGGAGCGAGCAGTACTTC	CAISLQGSEQYF	-	TRBJ2-7	TRBV10-3
TGCAGCGCAACAGGTAACTACGAGCAGTACTTC	CSATGNYEQYF	-	TRBJ2-7	TRBV29-1
TGCGCCAGCAGCTTAACTAGCGGGGGATACAATGAGCAGTTCTTC	CASSLTSGGYNEQFF	TRBD2	TRBJ2-1	TRBV5-1
TGTGCCAGCAGGCCGACAGGGGGAGGGACCTACGAGCAGTACTTC	CASRPTGGGTYEQYF	TRBD1	TRBJ2-7	TRBV6-5
TGCGCCAGCAGCTTGGATCAGGGTGTCAACGAGCAGTACTTC	CASSLDQGVNEQYF	-	TRBJ2-7	TRBV5-1
TGTGCCAGCAGCGTAGGTGGGGCGGGACTAACAGATACGCAGTATTTT	CASSVGGAGLTDTQYF	TRBD2	TRBJ2-3	TRBV9
TGTGCCAGCAGTCCTGACAGGGCGAACACTGAAGCTTTCTTT	CASSPDRANTEAFF	TRBD1	TRBJ1-1	TRBV2
TGCGCCAGCAGCTTGAATAGCGCTTCGGCCTACGAGCAGTACTTC	CASSLNSASAYEQYF	-	TRBJ2-7	TRBV5-1
TGTGCCAGCAGTCCGCCGGGACAGAGAGGGTACGAGCAGTACTTC	CASSPPGQRGYEQYF	TRBD1	TRBJ2-7	TRBV6-1
TGTGCCAGCAGCCCCCCCGGGCTAGCGGCCTACAATGAGCAGTTCTTC	CASSPPGLAAYNEQFF	TRBD2	TRBJ2-1	TRBV7-2
TGCAGCGTCACCCGGACAGGGGGTTACGAGCAGTACTTC	CSVTRTGGYEQYF	TRBD1	TRBJ2-7	TRBV29-1
TGTGCCAGCAGCCTGGGACTAGCGGGTTACACCGGGGAGCTGTTTTTT	CASSLGLAGYTGELFF	TRBD2	TRBJ2-2	TRBV5-5
TGTGCCACCAGCAGAGAACGCCGAGGTGAGCAGTTCTTC	CATSRERRGEQFF	-	TRBJ2-1	TRBV15
TGTGCCAGCAGTGGGGGCAGGAACACCGGGGAGCTGTTTTTT	CASSGGRNTGELFF	-	TRBJ2-2	TRBV2
TGTGCCAGCAGCCCAGGACTCTCCAGAGGCTACGAGCAGTACTTC	CASSPGLSRGYEQYF	-	TRBJ2-7	TRBV7-9
TGTGCCAGCAGCTTAGCTCACAGGGCCCTAAGCTCCTACGAGCAGTACTTC	CASSLAHRALSSYEQYF	-	TRBJ2-7	TRBV7-2
TGTGCCAGTAGTACCAACCGGGACAGGGGATCCTACGAGCAGTACTTC	CASSTNRDRGSYEQYF	TRBD1	TRBJ2-7	TRBV19
TGTGCCACCAACATGAGACGGGGGGCGGGCGAAAAACTGTTTTTT	CATNMRRGAGEKLFF	-	TRBJ1-4	TRBV15
TGTGCCAGCAGTCCCCGACTAGCGGTGACCTACGAGCAGTACTTC	CASSPRLAVTYEQYF	TRBD2	TRBJ2-7	TRBV27
TGTGCCAGCAGCGTAGGGGGGGACACCGGGGAGCTGTTTTTT	CASSVGGDTGELFF	-	TRBJ2-2	TRBV9
TGTGCCAGCATTAGCGACTACTACAATGAGCAGTTCTTC	CASISDYYNEQFF	-	TRBJ2-1	TRBV2
TGTGCCAGCAGTCGGTTCTCCACAGATACGCAGTATTTT	CASSRFSTDTQYF	-	TRBJ2-3	TRBV6-6
TGTGCCAGCAGCAAGACTAGCGGGTCCTACAATGAGCAGTTCTTC	CASSKTSGSYNEQFF	TRBD2	TRBJ2-1	TRBV6-5